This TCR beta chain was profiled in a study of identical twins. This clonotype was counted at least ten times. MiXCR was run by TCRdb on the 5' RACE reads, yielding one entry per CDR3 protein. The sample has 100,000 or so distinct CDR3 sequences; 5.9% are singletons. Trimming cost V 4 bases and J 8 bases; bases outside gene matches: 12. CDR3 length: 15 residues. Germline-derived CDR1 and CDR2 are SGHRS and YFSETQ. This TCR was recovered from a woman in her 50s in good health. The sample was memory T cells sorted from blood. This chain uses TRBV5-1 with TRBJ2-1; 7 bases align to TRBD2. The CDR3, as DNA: TGCGCCAGCAGCGCCGGACTAGATTCATTCGATGAGCAGTTCTTC. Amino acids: CASSAGLDSFDEQFF.